Following are 13 T cell receptor beta chains from one sample sequenced in a study of cytomegalovirus exposure and HLA in healthy donors. 13 Jbeta primers and 60 Vbeta primers were used for the PCR. Profiled with immunoSEQ multiplex PCR; TCRdb holds only in-frame clones, not every one. The sample holds about 190,000 clones, approximately 88% seen once. The sample taken for sequencing was PBMCs. These receptors all come from a boy aged 2 to 10 in good health and CMV-seronegative.

The rearrangement links TRBV6-1 to TRBJ1-1; D is ambiguous. The CDR3 length is 13 residues. The germline CDR1 and CDR2 sequences are MNHNS and SASEGT. Trimming left V 7 bases short and J 5 bases short, with 14 bases between. CDR3 nucleotide sequence: TGTGCCAGCAAGCGTAGCTGGGTGACTGAAGCTTTCTTT. Amino acids: CASKRSWVTEAFF.

The rearrangement uses TRBV2 and TRBJ1-1; D uncertain. The V end lost 4 bases, the J end lost 4 bases, and 10 bases lay between the germline ends. The CDR3 contains 13 residues. The germline V gene has CDR1 SNHLY and CDR2 FYNNEI. The CDR3 region has the DNA TGTGCCAGCAGTGGTGATGCAGTCACTGAAGCTTTCTTT. Amino acids: CASSGDAVTEAFF. Filled out from reference TRBV2 and TRBJ1-1, the complete variable domain reads EPEVTQTPSHQVTQMGQEVILRCVPISNHLYFYWYRQILGQKVEFLVSFYNNEISEKSEIFDDQFSVERPDGSNFTLKIRSTKLEDSAMYFCASSGDAVTEAFFGQGTRLTVV.

The chain joins TRBV27 to TRBJ1-4, with D unresolved. Per germline, CDR1 MNHEY and CDR2 SMNVEV (reference sequence). The CDR3 sequence is 13 residues long. The V end was cut by 5 bases, the J end by 8 bases, with 12 bases between. The CDR3 nucleotides read TGTGCCAGCAGTCCCGGACTGGGGGAAAAACTGTTTTTT. It specifies CASSPGLGEKLFF.

This clone was seen only once. This sequence joins TRBV20-1 and TRBJ1-1, with D possibly being TRBD1 (6 bases). Trimming stripped 6 bases from V and 8 bases from J, with 13 bases between. Per the germline V gene, CDR1 is DFQATT and CDR2 is SNEGSKA (reference sequence). CDR3 length equals 11 residues. DNA of the CDR3: TGCAGTGCCCCCGACAGGCGGGAAGCTTTCTTT. Its translation: CSAPDRREAFF.

The chain carries TRBV5-6 and TRBJ1-2; a possible D gene is TRBD1 (6 bases). Germline V gene data show CDR1 as SGHDT and CDR2 as YYEEEE. The CDR3 spans 15 residues. V gave up 2 bases and J gave up 0 bases, with 11 bases separating them. The CDR3 loop reads CASSFRQVANYGYTF. CDR3 DNA sequence: TGTGCCAGCAGCTTCCGACAGGTTGCTAACTATGGCTACACCTTC.

This rearrangement joins TRBV6-4 to TRBJ2-3, with D perhaps matching TRBD2 (6 bases). The germline V gene has CDR1 MRHNA and CDR2 SNTAGT. V shed 6 bases and J shed 2 bases, with 15 bases lying between them. The CDR3 runs 15 residues. CDR3 DNA: TGTGCCAGCAGCGAAAGACTAGGTGACACAGATACGCAGTATTTT. Residues: CASSERLGDTDTQYF.

The chain uses TRBV6-1 and TRBJ1-1, with D maybe TRBD1 (5 bases). The CDR3 length is 15 residues. Germline CDR1 is MNHNS and CDR2 is SASEGT. Trimming cost V 5 bases and J 3 bases, with 16 bases left between them. The CDR3 DNA is TGTGCCAGCAGTCCCCTGCGGGGGTTGGACACTGAAGCTTTCTTT. This codes for CASSPLRGLDTEAFF.

The chain recombines TRBV29-1 with TRBJ2-6; D may be TRBD2 (5 bases). Trimming removed 4 bases at V and 3 bases at J, with 7 bases between. Germline loops: CDR1 SQVTM, CDR2 ANQGSEA. The CDR3 runs 13 residues. CDR3 nucleotides: TGCAGCGTTGGAGGGCTTGGGGCCAACGTCCTGACTTTC. This codes for CSVGGLGANVLTF.

The V and J genes are TRBV14 and TRBJ1-3, with TRBD1 matching 8 bases. The J segment lost 0 bases and the V segment lost 0 bases, leaving 10 bases of the junction unmatched. Germline V gene lookup returns CDR1 SGHDN and CDR2 FVKESK. The CDR3 loop spans 19 amino acids. The DNA of the CDR3 is TGTGCCAGCAGCCAAGAAACGGGACAGGCCTTCTTCTCTGGAAACACCATATATTTT. It is translated as CASSQETGQAFFSGNTIYF.

The chain is built from TRBV30 and TRBJ1-5, with D maybe TRBD1 (5 bases). Trimming removed 2 bases from V and 7 bases from J, with 9 bases in between. Germline V gene data show CDR1 as GTSNPN and CDR2 as SVGIG (reference sequence). CDR3 length equals 12 residues. The chain's CDR3 is CAWSSGPQPQHF. DNA for the CDR3: TGTGCCTGGAGTTCAGGGCCCCAGCCCCAGCATTTT.

The V gene is TRBV11-2, the J gene TRBJ1-1, with TRBD1 matching 8 bases. Germline CDR1 is SGHAT and CDR2 is FQNNGV. This CDR3 region has 18 residues. The V and J ends lost 5 bases and 3 bases, in that order; junction bases with no gene match: 17. The CDR3 bases are TGTGCCAGCAGCCGGACCAGGGGGCGGAGGGGAGAGGACACTGAAGCTTTCTTT. It encodes CASSRTRGRRGEDTEAFF.

The rearrangement links TRBV12-5 to TRBJ2-7; D perhaps matches TRBD2 (6 bases). Trimming took 3 bases from V and 2 from J, leaving 38 bases between them. Germline CDR1 and CDR2: LGHNT and FRNRAP. The CDR3 sequence is 23 residues long. The CDR3 DNA reads TGTGCTAGTGGTTTTGAACGATTCCGGGACTGCATACTCTGGGTAAGAAAAACCTACGAGCAGTACTTC. Translated: CASGFERFRDCILWVRKTYEQYF.

This sequence joins TRBV25-1 and TRBJ2-7; 8 bases fit TRBD2. The CDR3 runs 13 residues. With 7 bases clipped from V and 3 bases from J, the junction kept 5 bases outside the gene matches. From germline, CDR1 is MGHDK and CDR2 SYGVNS. Here the CDR3 DNA reads TGTGCCAGCACCGGGGGGGGCAGCTACGAGCAGTACGTC. Amino acid sequence: CASTGGGSYEQYV.